Listed here are 14 T cell receptor beta chains from one sample, sequenced in a study of cytomegalovirus exposure and HLA in healthy donors. The PCR had 60 Vbeta and 13 Jbeta primers. Assay: immunoSEQ multiplex PCR; the TCRdb copy retains only in-frame clones and omits some. In the table there are 150,000 to 180,000 clones, about 80% of which are singletons. The sample comprised PBMCs. These TCRs come from a man younger than 45 in good health and CMV-seropositive.

The gene calls are TRBV6-1 and TRBJ1-5; TRBD1 is a possible D gene (5 bases). V was clipped by 0 bases and J by 2 bases, with 11 bases between them. Looked up from germline, CDR1 is MNHNS and CDR2 is SASEGT. CDR3 length: 16 amino acids. The CDR3 reads CASSEARGGGNQPQHF. CDR3 bases: TGTGCCAGCAGTGAAGCAAGGGGCGGGGGCAATCAGCCCCAGCATTTT.

The chain links TRBV7-8 to TRBJ2-2, with 9 bases that match TRBD1. The CDR3 runs to 15 residues. V gave up 11 bases and J gave up 3 bases; unmatched junction bases: 10. Looked up from germline, CDR1 is SGHVS and CDR2 is FQNEAQ. The DNA of the CDR3 is TGTGCCGGAACGAAACGGACAGGGGACACCGGGGAGCTGTTTTTT. Translation: CAGTKRTGDTGELFF.

The chain employs TRBV7-9 and TRBJ2-5, with TRBD2 matching over 14 bases. Looked up from germline, CDR1 is SEHNR and CDR2 is FQNEAQ (reference sequence). The CDR3 length is 15 residues. Trimming took 5 bases from V and 11 from J; bases not matched to a gene: 10. Here the CDR3 DNA reads TGTGCCAGCAGCCTAGGGACTAGCGGGAGTTGGGAGCAGTACTTC. Its protein is CASSLGTSGSWEQYF.

The chain is built from TRBV6-1 and TRBJ1-6; D remains unclear. Trimming left V 7 bases short and J 0 bases short, with 7 bases between. Germline assignment: CDR1 MNHNS and CDR2 SASEGT. CDR3 length: 14 residues. The CDR3 sequence is CASNPSSYNSPLHF. CDR3 bases: TGTGCCAGCAATCCGAGCTCCTATAATTCACCCCTCCACTTT.

This sequence joins TRBV4-1 and TRBJ1-2; D is unresolved. This CDR3 has 14 amino acids. The V gene lost 2 bases and the J gene lost 2 bases, with 9 bases spanning the gap. CDR1 MGHRA and CDR2 YSYEKL come from the germline V gene. This CDR3 reads CASSQPQENYGYTF. CDR3 nucleotide sequence: TGCGCCAGCAGCCAACCGCAGGAAAACTATGGCTACACCTTC.

This clone was picked up a small number of times. The chain couples TRBV5-4 to TRBJ2-5; 8 nucleotides align to TRBD2. Germline V gives CDR1 SGHNT, CDR2 YYREEE (reference sequence). The CDR3 sequence is 15 residues long. The J segment lost 5 bases and the V segment lost 4 bases, leaving 10 bases of the junction unmatched. The CDR3 coding sequence is TGTGCCAGCAGCGACCCTACGGGAGGGAAGGAGACCCAGTACTTC. Translation gives CASSDPTGGKETQYF.

V gene TRBV19 combines with J gene TRBJ2-3, with 9 bases that match TRBD1. This CDR3 region has 15 residues. Trimming took 6 bases from V and 0 from J; bases not matched to a gene: 4. The germline gives CDR1 LNHDA, CDR2 SQIVND (reference sequence). The CDR3 spells CASSPGTGSTDTQYF. CDR3 in DNA: TGTGCCAGTAGCCCAGGGACAGGGAGCACAGATACGCAGTATTTT.

The chain is built from TRBV11-2 and TRBJ1-1; D call uncertain. CDR1 SGHAT and CDR2 FQNNGV come from the germline V gene. Trimming stripped 3 bases from V and 1 base from J, with 6 bases between. This CDR3 spans 13 amino acids. CDR3: CASSFTSNTEAFF. DNA for the CDR3: TGTGCCAGCAGCTTTACTTCGAACACTGAAGCTTTCTTT.

The chain joins TRBV6-6 to TRBJ1-2; D not resolved. V lost 1 base and J lost 4, with 16 bases in between. The CDR3 extends over 16 amino acids. Germline V gene lookup returns CDR1 MNHNY and CDR2 SVGAGI (reference sequence). CDR3 residues: CASSYLRRESGYGYTF. The CDR3 nucleotides read TGTGCCAGCAGTTACTTGAGGAGGGAGTCTGGCTATGGCTACACCTTC.

The V gene is TRBV5-1, the J gene TRBJ1-2; D might be TRBD1 (6 bases). Germline CDR1 SGHRS, CDR2 YFSETQ. This CDR3 is built from 13 residues. The germline V and J ends were trimmed by 5 bases and 6 bases, with 14 bases remaining between them. The DNA of the CDR3 is TGCGCCAGCAGGTTCACAGGGATAAATGGCTACACCTTC. As protein: CASRFTGINGYTF.

The rearrangement links TRBV19 to TRBJ1-3; D unclear. Germline loops: CDR1 LNHDA, CDR2 SQIVND (reference sequence). The CDR3 extends over 16 amino acids. Trimming shortened V by 4 bases and J by 1 base, and 14 bases separated the two germline ends. The CDR3 DNA reads TGTGCCAGTAGTAACCGGGGAGCCATATCTGGAAACACCATATATTTT. It encodes CASSNRGAISGNTIYF.

V gene TRBV5-1 combines with J gene TRBJ2-1; maybe TRBD1 (6 bases). Germline V gene data show CDR1 as SGHRS and CDR2 as YFSETQ. The CDR3 spans 16 residues. V was cut by 2 bases and J by 2 bases, with 14 bases left in between. The CDR3 DNA sequence: TGCGCCAGCAGCTTCAGGGGCGAAGCGGCCTACAATGAGCAGTTCTTC. Protein sequence: CASSFRGEAAYNEQFF.

The chain is built from TRBV30 and TRBJ2-5; 8 positions match TRBD1. There are 12 residues in the CDR3. J lost 0 bases, V lost 8 bases, and 2 bases had no gene match. Germline-derived CDR1 and CDR2 are GTSNPN and SVGIG (reference sequence). The CDR3 sequence is CARQGYQETQYF. CDR3 in DNA: TGTGCCAGACAGGGGTACCAAGAGACCCAGTACTTC.

The CDR3 region is CASSLRRESYEQYF. The CDR3 coding sequence is TGTGCCAGCAGCTTGAGGAGGGAATCCTACGAGCAGTACTTC. The genes are TRBV5-6 and TRBJ2-7; maybe TRBD2 (6 bases). The CDR3 loop spans 14 amino acids. The V end was cut by 1 base, the J end by 1 base, with 9 bases between. CDR1 and CDR2 from the germline V gene are SGHDT and YYEEEE.